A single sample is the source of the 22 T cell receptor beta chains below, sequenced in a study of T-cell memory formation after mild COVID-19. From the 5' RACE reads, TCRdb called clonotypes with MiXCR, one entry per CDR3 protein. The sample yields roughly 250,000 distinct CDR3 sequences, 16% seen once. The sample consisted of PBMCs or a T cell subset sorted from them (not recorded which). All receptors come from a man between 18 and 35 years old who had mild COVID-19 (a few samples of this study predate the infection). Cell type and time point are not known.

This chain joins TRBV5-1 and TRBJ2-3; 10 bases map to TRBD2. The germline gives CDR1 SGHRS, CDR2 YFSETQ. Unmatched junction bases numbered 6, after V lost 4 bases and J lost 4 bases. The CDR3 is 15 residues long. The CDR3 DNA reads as TGCGCCAGCAGCATCAAGCGGGGGGGCGCAGATACGCAGTATTTT. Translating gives CASSIKRGGADTQYF. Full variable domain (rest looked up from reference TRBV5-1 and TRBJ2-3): KAGVTQTPRYLIKTRGQQVTLSCSPISGHRSVSWYQQTPGQGLQFLFEYFSETQRNKGNFPGRFSGRQFSNSRSEMNVSTLELGDSALYLCASSIKRGGADTQYFGPGTRLTVL.

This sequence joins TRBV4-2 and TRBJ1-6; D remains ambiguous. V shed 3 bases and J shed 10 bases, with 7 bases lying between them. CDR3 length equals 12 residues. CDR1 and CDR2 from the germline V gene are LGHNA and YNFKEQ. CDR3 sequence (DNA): TGTGCCAGCAGCCAGCAGGAATCACCCCTCCACTTT. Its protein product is CASSQQESPLHF.

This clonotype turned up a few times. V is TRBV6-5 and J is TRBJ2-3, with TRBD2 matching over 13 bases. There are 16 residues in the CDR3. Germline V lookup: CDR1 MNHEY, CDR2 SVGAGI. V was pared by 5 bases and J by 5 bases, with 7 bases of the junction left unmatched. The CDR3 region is CASSLGRLAGGDTQYF. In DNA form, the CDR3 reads TGTGCCAGCAGTCTCGGCCGACTAGCGGGGGGAGATACGCAGTATTTT.

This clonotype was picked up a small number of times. In DNA form, the CDR3 reads TGCGCCAGCAGCCCGGGAGCGACAGGGGCTTATCAGTACTTC. Translated: CASSPGATGAYQYF. The genes are TRBV4-3 and TRBJ2-7; the match to TRBD1 covers 8 bases. Germline CDR1 and CDR2: LGHNA and YSLEER. The ends lost 4 bases at V and 10 bases at J; junction bases unmatched: 12. This CDR3 has 14 residues.

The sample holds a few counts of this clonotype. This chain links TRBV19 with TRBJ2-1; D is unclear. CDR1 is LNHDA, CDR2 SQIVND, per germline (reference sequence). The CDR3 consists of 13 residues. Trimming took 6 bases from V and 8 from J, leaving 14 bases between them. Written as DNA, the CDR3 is TGTGCCAGTAGATATCAGGTGAGCGATGAGCAGTTCTTC. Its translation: CASRYQVSDEQFF.

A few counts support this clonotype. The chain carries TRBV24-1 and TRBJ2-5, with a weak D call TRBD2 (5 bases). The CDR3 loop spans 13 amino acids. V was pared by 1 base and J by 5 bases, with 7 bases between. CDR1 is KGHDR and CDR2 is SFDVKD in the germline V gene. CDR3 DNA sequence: TGTGCCACCAGTGATTTTCGGGGTGAGACCCAGTACTTC. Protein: CATSDFRGETQYF.

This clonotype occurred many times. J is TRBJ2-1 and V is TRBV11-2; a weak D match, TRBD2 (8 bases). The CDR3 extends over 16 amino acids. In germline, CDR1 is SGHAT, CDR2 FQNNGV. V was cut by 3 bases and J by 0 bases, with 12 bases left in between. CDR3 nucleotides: TGTGCCAGCAGCTTGCGGGGGGACAGCTCCTACAATGAGCAGTTCTTC. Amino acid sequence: CASSLRGDSSYNEQFF.

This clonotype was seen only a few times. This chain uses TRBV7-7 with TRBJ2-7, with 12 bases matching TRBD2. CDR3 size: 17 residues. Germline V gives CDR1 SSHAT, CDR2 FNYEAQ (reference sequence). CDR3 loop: CASSLTSGGILSYEQYV. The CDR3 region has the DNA TGTGCTAGCAGCTTGACTAGCGGGGGCATTCTCTCCTACGAGCAGTACGTC.

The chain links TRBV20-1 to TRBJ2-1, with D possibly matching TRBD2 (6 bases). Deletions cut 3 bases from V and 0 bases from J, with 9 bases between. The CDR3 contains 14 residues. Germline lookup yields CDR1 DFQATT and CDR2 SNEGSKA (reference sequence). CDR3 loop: CSASGGSSYNEQFF. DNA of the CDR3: TGCAGTGCTAGCGGGGGAAGCTCCTACAATGAGCAGTTCTTC.

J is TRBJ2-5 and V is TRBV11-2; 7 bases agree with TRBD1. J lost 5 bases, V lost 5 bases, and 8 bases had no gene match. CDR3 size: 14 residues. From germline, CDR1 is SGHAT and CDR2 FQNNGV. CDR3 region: CASSIQGPWETQYF. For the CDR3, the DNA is TGTGCCAGCAGCATACAGGGGCCGTGGGAGACCCAGTACTTC.

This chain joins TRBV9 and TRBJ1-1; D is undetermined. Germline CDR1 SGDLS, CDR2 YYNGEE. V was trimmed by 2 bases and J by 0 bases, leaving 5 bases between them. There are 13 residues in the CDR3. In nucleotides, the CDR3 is TGTGCCAGCAGCGTTTTGATGAACACTGAAGCTTTCTTT. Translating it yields CASSVLMNTEAFF.

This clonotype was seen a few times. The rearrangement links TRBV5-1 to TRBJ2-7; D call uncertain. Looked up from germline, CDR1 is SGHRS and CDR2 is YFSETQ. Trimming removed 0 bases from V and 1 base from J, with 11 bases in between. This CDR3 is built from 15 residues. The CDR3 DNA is TGCGCCAGCAGCTTGGGAGGTTCTCCGTCCTACGAGCAGTACGTC. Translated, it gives CASSLGGSPSYEQYV.

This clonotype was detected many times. CDR3: CASSSVAGRYNEQFF. CDR3 DNA sequence: TGTGCCAGCAGCTCAGTAGCGGGGCGATACAATGAGCAGTTCTTC. The gene calls are TRBV6-5 and TRBJ2-1; the match to TRBD2 covers 8 bases. In germline, CDR1 is MNHEY, CDR2 SVGAGI. The CDR3 totals 15 residues. V lost 6 bases to trimming and J lost 4 bases; unmatched junction nucleotides: 8.

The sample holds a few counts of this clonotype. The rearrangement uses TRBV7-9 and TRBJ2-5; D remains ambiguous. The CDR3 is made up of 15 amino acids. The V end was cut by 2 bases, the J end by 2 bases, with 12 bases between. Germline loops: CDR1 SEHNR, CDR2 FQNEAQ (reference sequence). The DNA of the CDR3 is TGTGCCAGCAGCTTATTTGGAAACCATCAAGAGACCCAGTACTTC. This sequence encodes CASSLFGNHQETQYF.

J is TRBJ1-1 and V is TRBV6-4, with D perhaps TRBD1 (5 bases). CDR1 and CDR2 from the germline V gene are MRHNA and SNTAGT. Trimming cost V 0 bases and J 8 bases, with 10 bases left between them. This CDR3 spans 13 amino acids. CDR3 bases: TGTGCCAGCAGTGACTCGGCAGGGCAAGAAGCTTTCTTT. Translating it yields CASSDSAGQEAFF.

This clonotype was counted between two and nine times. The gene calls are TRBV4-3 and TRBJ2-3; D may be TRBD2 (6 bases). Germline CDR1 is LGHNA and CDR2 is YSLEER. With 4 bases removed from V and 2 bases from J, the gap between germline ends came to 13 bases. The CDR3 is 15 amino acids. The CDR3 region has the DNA TGCGCCAGCAGCCGCCGGAGGGAAGCCACAGATACGCAGTATTTT. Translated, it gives CASSRRREATDTQYF.

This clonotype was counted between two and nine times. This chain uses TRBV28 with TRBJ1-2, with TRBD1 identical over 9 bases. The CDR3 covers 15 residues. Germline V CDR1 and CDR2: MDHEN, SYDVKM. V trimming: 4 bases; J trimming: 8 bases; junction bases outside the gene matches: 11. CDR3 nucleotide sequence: TGTGCCAGCAGTTCTTGGACAGGGGTAAATGGGGGCTACACCTTC. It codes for CASSSWTGVNGGYTF.

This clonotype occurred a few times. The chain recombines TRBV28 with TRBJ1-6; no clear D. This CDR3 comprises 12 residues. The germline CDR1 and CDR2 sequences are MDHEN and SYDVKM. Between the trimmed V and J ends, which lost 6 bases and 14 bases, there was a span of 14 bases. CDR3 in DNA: TGTGCCAGCAGCCCCCCCCGGGGAGCCCTCCACTTT. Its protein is CASSPPRGALHF.

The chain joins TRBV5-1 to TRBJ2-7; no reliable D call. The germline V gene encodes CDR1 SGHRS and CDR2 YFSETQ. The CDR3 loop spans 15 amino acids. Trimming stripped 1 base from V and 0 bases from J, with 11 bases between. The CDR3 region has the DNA TGCGCCAGCAGCTTGCTCGGCGGAAGCTCCTACGAGCAGTACGTC. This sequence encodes CASSLLGGSSYEQYV.

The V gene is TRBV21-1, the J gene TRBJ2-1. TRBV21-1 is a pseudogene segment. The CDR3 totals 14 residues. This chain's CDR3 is CASRRKRGYNEQFF. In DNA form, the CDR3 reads TGTGCCAGCAGAAGAAAACGGGGTTACAATGAGCAGTTCTTC.

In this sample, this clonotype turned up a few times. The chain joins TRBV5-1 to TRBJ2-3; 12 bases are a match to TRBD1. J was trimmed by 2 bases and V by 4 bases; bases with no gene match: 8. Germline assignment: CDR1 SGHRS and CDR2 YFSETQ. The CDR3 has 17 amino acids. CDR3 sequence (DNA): TGCGCCAGCAGCCCACCGGGACAGGGGGCGATCACAGATACGCAGTATTTT. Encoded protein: CASSPPGQGAITDTQYF.

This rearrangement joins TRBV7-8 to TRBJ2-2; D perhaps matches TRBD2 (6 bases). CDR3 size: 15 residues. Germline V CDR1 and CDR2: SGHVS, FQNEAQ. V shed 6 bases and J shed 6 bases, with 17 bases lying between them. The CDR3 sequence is CASRPPGTPPGELFF. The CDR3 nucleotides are TGTGCCAGCAGACCACCCGGGACTCCCCCCGGGGAGCTGTTTTTT.